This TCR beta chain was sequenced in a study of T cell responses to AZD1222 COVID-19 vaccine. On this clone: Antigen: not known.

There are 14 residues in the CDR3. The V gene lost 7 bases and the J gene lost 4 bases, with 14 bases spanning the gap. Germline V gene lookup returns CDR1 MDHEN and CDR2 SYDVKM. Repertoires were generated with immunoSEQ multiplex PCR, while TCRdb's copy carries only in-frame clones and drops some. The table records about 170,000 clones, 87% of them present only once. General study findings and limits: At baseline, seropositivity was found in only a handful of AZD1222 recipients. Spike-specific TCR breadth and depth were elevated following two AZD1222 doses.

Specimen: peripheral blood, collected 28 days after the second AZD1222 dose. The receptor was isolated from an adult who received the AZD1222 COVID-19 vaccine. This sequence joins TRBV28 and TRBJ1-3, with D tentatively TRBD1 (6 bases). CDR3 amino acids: CASTTAGVGNTIYF. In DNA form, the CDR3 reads TGTGCCAGCACGACCGCAGGGGTAGGAAACACCATATATTTT.